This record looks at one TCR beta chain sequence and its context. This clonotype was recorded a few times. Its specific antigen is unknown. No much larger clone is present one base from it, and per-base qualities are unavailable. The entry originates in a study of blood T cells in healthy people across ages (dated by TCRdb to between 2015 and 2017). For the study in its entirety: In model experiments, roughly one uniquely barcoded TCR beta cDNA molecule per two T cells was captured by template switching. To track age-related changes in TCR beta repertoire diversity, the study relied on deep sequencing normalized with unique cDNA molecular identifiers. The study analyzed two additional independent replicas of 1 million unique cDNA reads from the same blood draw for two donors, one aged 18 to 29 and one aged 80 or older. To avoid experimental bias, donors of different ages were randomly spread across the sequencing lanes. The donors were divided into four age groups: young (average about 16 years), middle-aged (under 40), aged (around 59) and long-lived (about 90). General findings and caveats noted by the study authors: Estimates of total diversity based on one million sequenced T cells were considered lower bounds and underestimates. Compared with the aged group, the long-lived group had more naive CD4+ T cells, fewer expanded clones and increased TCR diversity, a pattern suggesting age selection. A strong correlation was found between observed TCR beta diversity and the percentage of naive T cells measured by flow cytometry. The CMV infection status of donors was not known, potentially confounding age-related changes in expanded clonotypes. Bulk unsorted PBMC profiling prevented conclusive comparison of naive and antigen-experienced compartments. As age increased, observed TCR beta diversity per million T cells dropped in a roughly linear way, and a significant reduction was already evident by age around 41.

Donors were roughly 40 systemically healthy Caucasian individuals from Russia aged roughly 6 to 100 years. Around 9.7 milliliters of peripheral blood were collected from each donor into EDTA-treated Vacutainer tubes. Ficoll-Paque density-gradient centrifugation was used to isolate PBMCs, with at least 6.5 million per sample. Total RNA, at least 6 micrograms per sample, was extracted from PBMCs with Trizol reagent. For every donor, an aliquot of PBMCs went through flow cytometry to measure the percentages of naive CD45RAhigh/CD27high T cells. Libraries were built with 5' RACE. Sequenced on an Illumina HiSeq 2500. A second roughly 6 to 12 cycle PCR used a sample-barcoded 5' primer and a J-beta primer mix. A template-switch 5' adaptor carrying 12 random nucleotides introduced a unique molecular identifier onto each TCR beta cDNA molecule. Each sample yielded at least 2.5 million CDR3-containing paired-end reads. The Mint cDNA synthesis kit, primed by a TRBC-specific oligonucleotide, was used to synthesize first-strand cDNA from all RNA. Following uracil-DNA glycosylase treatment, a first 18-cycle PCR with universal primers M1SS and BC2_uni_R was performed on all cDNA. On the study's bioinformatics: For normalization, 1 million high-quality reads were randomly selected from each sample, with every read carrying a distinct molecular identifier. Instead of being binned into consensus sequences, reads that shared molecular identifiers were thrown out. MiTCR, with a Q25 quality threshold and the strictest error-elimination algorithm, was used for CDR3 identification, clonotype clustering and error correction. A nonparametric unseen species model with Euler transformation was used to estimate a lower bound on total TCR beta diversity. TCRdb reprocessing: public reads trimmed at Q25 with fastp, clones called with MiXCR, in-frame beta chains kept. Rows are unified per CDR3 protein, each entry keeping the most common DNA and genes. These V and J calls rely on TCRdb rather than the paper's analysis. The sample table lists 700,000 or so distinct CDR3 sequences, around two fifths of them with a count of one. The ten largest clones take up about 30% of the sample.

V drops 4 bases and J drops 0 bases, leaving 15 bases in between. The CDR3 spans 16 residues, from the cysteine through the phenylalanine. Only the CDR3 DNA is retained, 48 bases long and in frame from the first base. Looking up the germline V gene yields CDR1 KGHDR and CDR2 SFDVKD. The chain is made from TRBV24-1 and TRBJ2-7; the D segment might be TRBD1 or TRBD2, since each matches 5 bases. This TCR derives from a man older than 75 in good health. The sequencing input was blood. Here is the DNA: TGTGCCACCAGTGACCGGGGCCGGGACGGCTCCTACGAGCAGTACTTC. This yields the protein CATSDRGRDGSYEQYF.